This TCR beta chain was profiled in a study of T cell changes during pregnancy in multiple sclerosis. Here immunoSEQ multiplex PCR was the method, and the copy in TCRdb shows in-frame clones only, minus some. The sample holds some 70,000 clones, about 89% seen once. CDR1 is SGHTS, CDR2 YDEGEE, per germline. The length of the CDR3 is 16 residues. The junction had 9 bases not matched to a gene; V was cut back by 3 bases and J by 3 bases. The sample was peripheral blood, taken in the second trimester of pregnancy. The receptor's source is a female donor with multiple sclerosis, enrolled in a pregnancy study. The J gene is TRBJ1-2, the V gene TRBV5-8; TRBD1 matches 9 bases. Written as DNA, the CDR3 is TGTGCCAGCAGCTCCGGTCCCGGGACAGGGTACTATGGCTACACCTTC. It encodes CASSSGPGTGYYGYTF.